The 5 T cell receptor beta chains reported below all come from one sample, sequenced in a study of blood T cell repertoires in COVID-19. Method: immunoSEQ multiplex PCR; TCRdb's copy keeps in-frame clones and lacks some. This table holds approximately 150,000 clones, approximately 83% found once. Sequencing input: peripheral blood. The receptors stem from a man between 65 and 85 years old with active or convalescent COVID-19.

J is TRBJ2-3 and V is TRBV5-1; 12 bases match TRBD2. The ends lost 0 bases at V and 8 bases at J; junction bases unmatched: 13. The CDR3 extends over 18 amino acids. The germline V gene encodes CDR1 SGHRS and CDR2 YFSETQ. DNA of the CDR3: TGCGCCAGCAGCTTGGACCTAGCGGGGGGGCCCGGGGAGGTTACGCAGTATTTT. It translates to CASSLDLAGGPGEVTQYF.

The chain employs TRBV16 and TRBJ1-5; weak D call: TRBD1 (5 bases). V lost 3 bases and J lost 0, with 9 bases in between. Germline CDR1 and CDR2: KGHSY and FQNENV. The CDR3 runs 15 residues. The CDR3 is CASSQDTNSNQPQHF. In DNA, the CDR3 is TGTGCCAGCAGCCAGGACACGAATAGCAATCAGCCCCAGCATTTT.

The CDR3 DNA reads as TGTGCCAGTAGTATCCGGGGACTAGCGGGAGGACCTTTATCCTACAATGAGCAGTTCTTC. Protein: CASSIRGLAGGPLSYNEQFF. V gene TRBV19 combines with J gene TRBJ2-1; 15 bases agree with TRBD2. The germline CDR1 and CDR2 sequences are LNHDA and SQIVND (reference sequence). With V trimmed by 3 bases and J by 1 base, 10 bases remained unmatched. The CDR3 consists of 20 residues.

The rearrangement uses TRBV6-5 and TRBJ1-1; no clear D gene. The ends were cut back, 7 bases at V and 2 bases at J, with 17 bases in the middle. Germline V lookup: CDR1 MNHEY, CDR2 SVGAGI. The CDR3 loop spans 15 amino acids. The CDR3 region is CASTTRRVGNTEAFF. In DNA form, the CDR3 reads TGTGCCAGCACCACAAGGAGGGTAGGCAACACTGAAGCTTTCTTT.

The J gene is TRBJ2-4, the V gene TRBV7-2, with D possibly being TRBD2 (6 bases). V lost 0 bases to trimming and J lost 2 bases, with 14 bases between them. The CDR3 spans 17 residues. Germline CDR1 is SGHTA and CDR2 is FQGNSA. CDR3 amino acids: CASSLAVFGGTKNIQYF. The CDR3 region has the DNA TGTGCCAGCAGCTTAGCTGTCTTCGGGGGTACCAAAAACATTCAGTACTTC.